The subject of this entry is one T cell receptor beta chain. Its antigen is undetermined. Germline CDR1 is SGHRS and CDR2 is YFSETQ. V dropped 5 bases and J dropped 2; count of bases not matched to a gene: 4. The CDR3 has 15 residues. The sample belongs to a study of T cells in narcolepsy. Repertoires were generated with immunoSEQ multiplex PCR, while TCRdb's copy carries only in-frame clones and drops some. The sample has tens of thousands of clones, 85% seen once; the top ten hold around 9.6%. Findings of the study overall: Blood of same and different patients, but not healthy controls, reportedly held recurring autoreactive clonotypes.

The chain uses TRBV5-1 and TRBJ2-2, with 9 nucleotides matching TRBD2. Sequencing was performed on memory (CD45RA-) CD4+ T cells from blood. The sequence was collected from a human donor in good health. The CDR3: CASRRLAENTGELFF. The CDR3 nucleotides read TGCGCCAGCAGGCGACTAGCGGAAAACACCGGGGAGCTGTTTTTT.